This TCR beta chain came from a study of blood T cell repertoires in COVID-19. Looking at the study overall: Samples came from the United States, Italy and Spain, spanning acute and convalescent COVID-19. PBMCs, B-cell-depleted T cells, or T cells were the source of the cDNA or gDNA that made up the material.

Germline CDR1 and CDR2: SGHTA and FQGTGA. This CDR3 has 16 residues. V shed 5 bases, J shed 9 bases, and the junction held 8 bases outside the gene matches. Source study methods: By means of reference gene primer amplification, nucleated cell counts were estimated. TCRdb's copy holds only in-frame clones and misses some; the assay was immunoSEQ multiplex PCR. That table supplies the V and J calls and clone size; D and trimming were determined from the DNA. Here the sample spans a few hundred thousand clones, 65% to 85% being singletons. This clonotype was obtained from a woman of 80 years or more with acute or convalescent COVID-19. The chain is built from TRBV7-3 and TRBJ2-1; 15 bases line up with TRBD2. Material: peripheral blood. Here the CDR3 reads CASSLGLAGGVGEQFF. DNA for the CDR3: TGTGCCAGCAGCCTGGGACTAGCGGGGGGTGTAGGTGAGCAGTTCTTC.